These 28 T cell receptor beta chains were all obtained from the same sample, sequenced in a study of beta chain features in type 1 diabetes. The entirety of the isolated RNA underwent reverse transcription, so expressed TCRB transcripts were sequenced. Generated by immunoSEQ multiplex PCR, the TCRdb table keeps only in-frame clones and is missing some. The sample carries 150,000 to 170,000 clones, about 7.3% recorded once. Sequencing input: central memory CD4+ T cells from blood. These receptors were taken from a man younger than 30 in good health.

The gene calls are TRBV28 and TRBJ1-1; possibly TRBD1 for D (5 bases). The CDR3 contains 13 residues. Germline V gene sequence: CDR1 MDHEN, CDR2 SYDVKM. V was trimmed by 6 bases and J by 5 bases, leaving 13 bases between them. The CDR3 DNA is TGTGCCAGCAGCTCCACCGGGGGGACTGAAGCTTTCTTT. It translates to CASSSTGGTEAFF.

Comment on this clone: A much larger clone differs from this one at a single base, so this may be a read error. The V gene is TRBV28, the J gene TRBJ1-2; tentatively, D is TRBD1 (6 bases). Germline CDR1 reads MDHEN; CDR2 reads SYDVKM. The CDR3 runs to 13 residues. Trimming removed 5 bases at V and 1 base at J, with 8 bases between. CDR3 sequence: CASSPDSNYGYTF. CDR3 DNA sequence: TGTGCCAGCAGTCCGGACAGTAACTATGGCTACACCTTC.

This clone showed up just a few times. CDR3 amino acids: CASSLSGQGAYSYGYTF. CDR3 bases: TGTGCCAGCAGCTTATCGGGACAGGGGGCCTATAGCTATGGCTACACCTTC. This rearrangement joins TRBV7-2 to TRBJ1-2, with 12 positions matching TRBD1. This CDR3 is 17 amino acids long. Per the germline V gene, CDR1 is SGHTA and CDR2 is FQGNSA. J was trimmed by 4 bases and V by 2 bases; bases with no gene match: 8.

The J gene is TRBJ2-7, the V gene TRBV11-3; TRBD2 matches at 9 bases. The germline CDR1 and CDR2 sequences are SGHNT and YENEEA. CDR3 length: 14 residues. V was pared by 5 bases and J by 5 bases, with 7 bases of the junction left unmatched. The CDR3 DNA reads TGTGCCAGCAGCCTCGGCGGGGGGGCACACGAGCAGTACTTC. As protein: CASSLGGGAHEQYF.

This clone was seen a few times. The genes are TRBV27 and TRBJ2-2, with D perhaps matching TRBD2 (7 bases). Germline V gene lookup returns CDR1 MNHEY and CDR2 SMNVEV (reference sequence). With 3 bases removed from V and 5 bases from J, the gap between germline ends came to 16 bases. The CDR3 contains 16 residues. CDR3 in DNA: TGTGCCAGCAGTTTCTCTCGGGGGGCGAGGACCGGGGAGCTGTTTTTT. Translating it yields CASSFSRGARTGELFF.

The V and J genes are TRBV4-1 and TRBJ1-2; the match to TRBD1 covers 8 bases. The V segment lost 0 bases and the J segment 8 bases; nucleotides outside the gene matches: 8. The CDR3 contains 15 residues. Germline loops: CDR1 MGHRA, CDR2 YSYEKL. CDR3 region: CASSQDRQGRVGYTF. DNA of the CDR3: TGCGCCAGCAGCCAAGATCGACAGGGGAGGGTGGGCTACACCTTC.

This clone has at least ten counts. The chain uses TRBV5-6 and TRBJ1-1; D is unclear. Germline V gene lookup returns CDR1 SGHDT and CDR2 YYEEEE. V was shortened by 2 bases and J by 6 bases, with 8 bases between the two germline ends. This CDR3 region has 12 residues. CDR3 in DNA: TGTGCCAGCAGCTTTTTAGGAGCTGAAGCTTTCTTT. The encoded protein is CASSFLGAEAFF.

This clone has a count of ten or more. The rearrangement joins TRBV29-1 to TRBJ1-2, with D hard to call. The V end was cut by 3 bases, the J end by 5 bases, with 10 bases between. The CDR3 is 12 residues long. CDR1 is SQVTM and CDR2 is ANQGSEA in the germline V gene. Written as DNA, the CDR3 is TGCAGCGTTGAGGTATCTCGGTATGGCTACACCTTC. Its protein is CSVEVSRYGYTF.

This clone was seen a handful of times. The gene calls are TRBV19 and TRBJ1-2, with a possible D match to TRBD1 (5 bases). Trimming removed 4 bases from V and 0 bases from J, with 21 bases in between. Germline V gives CDR1 LNHDA, CDR2 SQIVND (reference sequence). The CDR3 runs to 18 residues. CDR3 in amino acids: CASSKQSGTGGTNYGYTF. CDR3 nucleotide sequence: TGTGCCAGTAGTAAACAATCCGGGACCGGAGGGACTAACTATGGCTACACCTTC. Full variable domain (outside the CDR3, taken from reference TRBV19 and TRBJ1-2): DGGITQSPKYLFRKEGQNVTLSCEQNLNHDAMYWYRQDPGQGLRLIYYSQIVNDFQKGDIAEGYSVSREKKESFPLTVTSAQKNPTAFYLCASSKQSGTGGTNYGYTFGSGTRLTVV.

This clone was detected only a few times. The rearrangement joins TRBV5-1 to TRBJ2-7, with 9 bases identical to TRBD1. In germline, CDR1 is SGHRS, CDR2 YFSETQ. The CDR3 is 13 residues long. The J segment lost 6 bases and the V segment lost 2 bases, leaving 3 bases of the junction unmatched. DNA of the CDR3: TGCGCCAGCAGCTTTGGGACAGGGTCCGAGCAGTACTTC. Its protein product is CASSFGTGSEQYF.

Only a few counts were recorded for this clone. V usage is TRBV11-2 and J usage is TRBJ2-2, with TRBD2 identical over 12 bases. Germline V CDR1 and CDR2: SGHAT, FQNNGV. CDR3 size: 15 residues. J lost 8 bases, V lost 4 bases, and 5 bases had no gene match. The DNA for the CDR3 is TGTGCCAGCAGCTCTAGCGGGGGGGCCTATGGGGAGCTGTTTTTT. Translated: CASSSSGGAYGELFF.

CDR3 bases: TGTGCCAGCAGTCCACAGGGGGCTGGACAGCCCCAGCATTTT. Translated, it gives CASSPQGAGQPQHF. This chain connects TRBV11-2 to TRBJ1-5, with TRBD1 identical over 9 bases. The germline CDR1 and CDR2 sequences are SGHAT and FQNNGV. The CDR3 is 14 amino acids. V gave up 6 bases and J gave up 7 bases; unmatched junction bases: 7.

The chain is built from TRBV6-5 and TRBJ1-1; TRBD1 matches at 7 bases. Germline CDR1 MNHEY, CDR2 SVGAGI. V lost 5 bases, J lost 6 bases, and 12 bases stayed unmatched. The CDR3 totals 15 residues. CDR3 residues: CASSDWTGFGAEAFF. The CDR3 DNA reads TGTGCCAGCAGTGACTGGACAGGCTTTGGGGCTGAAGCTTTCTTT.

This clone came up a few times. V is TRBV29-1 and J is TRBJ2-7, with D maybe TRBD2 (6 bases). The CDR3 loop spans 14 amino acids. The germline gives CDR1 SQVTM, CDR2 ANQGSEA. V was cut by 5 bases and J by 2 bases, with 16 bases left in between. This CDR3 is CSVQGGRTTYEQYF. CDR3 DNA: TGCAGCGTTCAAGGTGGAAGGACTACCTACGAGCAGTACTTC.

In the case of this clone: Other DNA sequences in the same sample also yield this CDR3. The chain combines TRBV7-2 with TRBJ1-5; TRBD1 aligns across 8 bases. V trimming: 5 bases; J trimming: 5 bases; junction bases outside the gene matches: 2. CDR3 length equals 13 residues. Germline V gene data show CDR1 as SGHTA and CDR2 as FQGNSA. In DNA, the CDR3 is TGTGCCAGCAGCGTGGACAGGGATCAGCCCCAGCATTTT. It specifies CASSVDRDQPQHF.

CDR3 loop: CASAGTENSPLHF. In nucleotides, the CDR3 is TGTGCCAGTGCCGGGACAGAAAATTCACCCCTCCACTTT. J is TRBJ1-6 and V is TRBV6-1, with 7 bases aligning to TRBD1. Trimming at V came to 9 bases and at J to 7 bases, leaving 6 bases not matched to a gene. Per the germline V gene, CDR1 is MNHNS and CDR2 is SASEGT. The CDR3 extends over 13 amino acids.

This clone was recorded many times. The rearrangement joins TRBV4-3 to TRBJ1-2, with D possibly TRBD1 on 5 matching bases. CDR3 length: 15 residues. Germline CDR1 LGHNA, CDR2 YSLEER. Trimming pared 1 base from V and 5 bases from J, leaving 14 bases between. CDR3 coding DNA: TGCGCCAGCAGCCAAGCAGGGACTCCATCATATGGCTACACCTTC. Protein sequence: CASSQAGTPSYGYTF.

This clone appeared a few times. The chain employs TRBV30 and TRBJ1-6; 7 bases are shared with TRBD1. The V and J ends lost 2 bases and 7 bases, in that order; junction bases with no gene match: 5. The CDR3 extends over 14 amino acids. Germline V lookup: CDR1 GTSNPN, CDR2 SVGIG (reference sequence). In DNA form, the CDR3 reads TGTGCCTGGAGTACCGGGACAGAGAATTCACCCCTCCACTTT. Its protein is CAWSTGTENSPLHF.

J is TRBJ1-2 and V is TRBV15; TRBD1 agrees at 7 bases. Germline CDR1 is LNHNV and CDR2 is YYDKDF (reference sequence). With 1 base clipped from V and 6 bases from J, the junction kept 14 bases outside the gene matches. This CDR3 contains 17 residues. The CDR3 spells CATSRGPQGGRANGYTF. The CDR3 coding sequence is TGTGCCACCAGCAGAGGACCGCAGGGGGGACGAGCCAATGGCTACACCTTC. Looking up the rest from reference TRBV15 and TRBJ1-2 gives the full variable domain: DAMVIQNPRYQVTQFGKPVTLSCSQTLNHNVMYWYQQKSSQAPKLLFHYYDKDFNNEADTPDNFQSRRPNTSFCFLDIRSPGLGDTAMYLCATSRGPQGGRANGYTFGSGTRLTVV.

V gene TRBV6-6 combines with J gene TRBJ2-3, with 7 bases fitting TRBD1. The CDR3 length is 14 residues. V trimming: 7 bases; J trimming: 0 bases; junction bases outside the gene matches: 4. The germline gives CDR1 MNHNY, CDR2 SVGAGI (reference sequence). CDR3 sequence: CASTPGQSTDTQYF. The CDR3 DNA reads as TGTGCCAGCACGCCGGGACAGAGCACAGATACGCAGTATTTT.

This clone was recorded at least ten times. The V and J genes are TRBV29-1 and TRBJ2-1; the D is unclear. V was shortened by 6 bases and J by 3 bases, with 12 bases between the two germline ends. The CDR3 has 13 residues. CDR1 and CDR2 (germline): SQVTM, ANQGSEA. The chain's CDR3 is CSVSNSGYNEQFF. The DNA for the CDR3 is TGCAGCGTGTCGAATTCGGGCTACAATGAGCAGTTCTTC.

The V call is TRBV28, the J call TRBJ2-1; 8 nucleotides match TRBD1. CDR1 MDHEN and CDR2 SYDVKM come from the germline V gene. The CDR3 sequence is 16 residues long. V lost 7 bases, J lost 2 bases, and 10 bases stayed unmatched. The CDR3 reads CASNTGQGGPYNEQFF. CDR3 sequence (DNA): TGTGCCAGCAACACTGGACAGGGTGGGCCCTACAATGAGCAGTTCTTC.

The genes are TRBV18 and TRBJ2-7, with TRBD1 matching over 10 bases. The length of the CDR3 is 16 residues. The germline CDR1 and CDR2 sequences are KGHSH and LQKENI. The J segment lost 5 bases and the V segment lost 3 bases, leaving 10 bases of the junction unmatched. The CDR3 here is CASSPVRQGAGDEQYF. DNA for the CDR3: TGTGCCAGCTCACCGGTCCGACAGGGGGCAGGTGACGAGCAGTACTTC.

This clone was seen more than once but under ten times. The V call is TRBV2, the J call TRBJ2-7; D perhaps matches TRBD2 (5 bases). CDR3 size: 14 residues. Germline assignment: CDR1 SNHLY and CDR2 FYNNEI. V shed 10 bases and J shed 0 bases, with 16 bases lying between them. The chain's CDR3 is CATKADSNSYEQYF. The CDR3 DNA reads TGTGCCACCAAAGCGGACTCAAACTCCTACGAGCAGTACTTC.

This clone was found a few times. The V call is TRBV15, the J call TRBJ1-1; D ambiguous. The CDR3 totals 15 residues. V was clipped by 0 bases and J by 2 bases, with 10 bases between them. CDR1 is LNHNV and CDR2 is YYDKDF in the germline V gene (reference sequence). The CDR3 sequence is CATSRDHTGNTEAFF. The CDR3 nucleotides are TGTGCCACCAGCAGAGATCATACGGGTAACACTGAAGCTTTCTTT.

The chain employs TRBV2 and TRBJ2-4; D is unclear. The CDR3 runs to 15 residues. Trimming cost V 2 bases and J 8 bases, with 16 bases left between them. The germline V gene has CDR1 SNHLY and CDR2 FYNNEI. The CDR3 here is CASSENLGSRDIQYF. CDR3 nucleotides: TGTGCCAGCAGTGAAAACCTTGGTAGTAGAGACATTCAGTACTTC.

In regard to this clone: This sample includes further DNA sequences coding for the same CDR3. The rearrangement uses TRBV28 and TRBJ2-7; TRBD1 aligns across 7 bases. Looked up from germline, CDR1 is MDHEN and CDR2 is SYDVKM. This CDR3 has 13 amino acids. Losses at the gene ends were 5 bases for V and 2 bases for J; bases not matched to a gene: 3. CDR3: CASSPGQTYEQYF. Written as DNA, the CDR3 is TGTGCCAGCAGTCCGGGACAGACCTACGAGCAGTACTTC.

This clone was found a few times. The chain uses TRBV28 and TRBJ2-7, with D hard to call. V lost 6 bases and J lost 1, with 10 bases in between. The CDR3 sequence is 13 residues long. CDR1 MDHEN and CDR2 SYDVKM come from the germline V gene. The DNA for the CDR3 is TGTGCCAGCAGACTTCCGGGTTCCTACGAGCAGTACTTC. Translated: CASRLPGSYEQYF.